This T cell receptor beta chain is from a study of blood T cell repertoires in COVID-19. Assay: immunoSEQ multiplex PCR; the TCRdb copy retains only in-frame clones and omits some. The table has about 96,000 clones, around 90% seen once; the top ten hold roughly 4.2%. On this clone: Compared with germline, one end of the junction differs, possibly owing to a read error.

This receptor was obtained from a human donor with COVID-19, enrolled during active disease. The donor label of this sample is uncertain. The sequenced sample was peripheral blood.

The CDR3 DNA is TGCGCCAGCAGCTTGTCGGGAGGCCTCACTAATGAACAACTGTTTTTT. Translating it yields CASSLSGGLTNEQLFF. The chain carries TRBV5-1 and TRBJ1-4; D unclear. The CDR3 runs 16 residues. Germline CDR1 is SGHRS and CDR2 is YFSETQ.